This T cell receptor beta chain was captured in a study of T cell repertoires in cytomegalovirus infection. Study context: Matching HLA type and CMV infection were both indicated by public TCR beta signatures. General study results and limits: CMV-specific TCR beta clonotypes restricted by HLA-C were the ones dominating the ex vivo response. Summed frequency of public TCR beta families distinguished CMV carriers with the relevant HLA.

With respect to this clonotype: Its antigen remains unidentified.

CDR1 is SGDLS and CDR2 is YYNGEE in the germline V gene. CDR3 length: 15 amino acids. Trimming at V came to 0 bases and at J to 4 bases, leaving 1 base not matched to a gene. TCRdb re-derived calls from the reads in MiXCR, one entry per CDR3 protein. The sample holds fewer than 350,000 distinct CDR3 sequences, 15% to 20% seen once. This chain joins TRBV9 and TRBJ2-1, with 10 bases identical to TRBD2. Input material: PBMCs. The TCR originated in a human donor in good health (CMV status not recorded). Some clones in this sample may be carry-over from other donors' samples. CDR3 nucleotides: TGTGCCAGCAGCGTAGAACTAGCGGGGTACAATGAGCAGTTCTTC. This translates into CASSVELAGYNEQFF. Filled out from reference TRBV9 and TRBJ2-1, the complete variable domain reads DSGVTQTPKHLITATGQRVTLRCSPRSGDLSVYWYQQSLDQGLQFLIQYYNGEERAKGNILERFSAQQFPDLHSELNLSSLELGDSALYFCASSVELAGYNEQFFGPGTRLTVL.